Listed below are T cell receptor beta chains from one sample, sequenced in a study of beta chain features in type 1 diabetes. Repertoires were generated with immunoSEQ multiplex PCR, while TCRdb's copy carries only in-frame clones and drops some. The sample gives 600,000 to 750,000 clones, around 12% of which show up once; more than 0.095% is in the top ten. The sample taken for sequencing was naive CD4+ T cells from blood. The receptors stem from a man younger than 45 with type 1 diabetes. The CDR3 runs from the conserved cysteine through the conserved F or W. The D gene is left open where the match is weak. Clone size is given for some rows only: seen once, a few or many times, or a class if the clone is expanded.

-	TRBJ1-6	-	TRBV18	TGTGCCAGCTCACCTACAGCGAGCTCCTATAATTCACCCCTCCACTTT	CASSPTASSYNSPLHF
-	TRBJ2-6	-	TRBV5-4	TGTGCCAGCAGCCCCCCGGGGGCAGGGAACTGGCTGGCTGGGGCCAACGTCCTGACTTTC	CASSPPGAGNWLAGANVLTF
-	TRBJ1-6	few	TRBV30	TGTGCCTGGAGTGTAGGACGGTCAAATTCACCCCTCCACTTT	CAWSVGRSNSPLHF
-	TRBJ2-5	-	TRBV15	TGTGCCACCAGCGGCTTCGGGGTCCAAGAGACCCAGTACTTC	CATSGFGVQETQYF
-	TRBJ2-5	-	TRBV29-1	TGCAGCGTTGGTTACAACGGGAAAAAGTACTTC	CSVGYNGKKYF
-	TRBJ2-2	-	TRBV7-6	TGTGCCAGCAGCTTATACTGGTACACCGGGGAGCTGTTTTTT	CASSLYWYTGELFF
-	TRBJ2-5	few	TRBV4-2	TGTGCCAGCAGCCAAGAGGGCGAAGCGTCGGGGCAGTACTTC	CASSQEGEASGQYF
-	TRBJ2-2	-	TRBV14	TGTGCCAGCAGCTCCGACGGGGAGCTGTTTTTT	CASSSDGELFF
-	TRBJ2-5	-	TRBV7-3	TGTGCCAGCAGCCCCGCAGCCAGGAGAGAGACCCAGTACTTC	CASSPAARRETQYF
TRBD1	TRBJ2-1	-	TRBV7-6	TGTGCCAGCAGCTTAGGGGGGACAGATTTCTACAATGAGCAGTTCTTC	CASSLGGTDFYNEQFF
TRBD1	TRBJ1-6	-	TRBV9	TGTGCCAGCAGCGAAGACAGGGAGGGGTTTTCACCCCTCCACTTT	CASSEDREGFSPLHF
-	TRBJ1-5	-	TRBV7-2	TGTGCCAGCAGCTTAGTTGGCAGTTCTAATCAGCCCCAGCATTTT	CASSLVGSSNQPQHF
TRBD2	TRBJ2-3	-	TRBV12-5	TGTGCTAGTGGTTTAGGGACTAGCAAACGTTCCACAGATACGCAGTATTTT	CASGLGTSKRSTDTQYF
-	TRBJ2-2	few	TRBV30	TGTGCCTGGAGGAATCCCGGAGGGACCGGGGAGCTGTTTTTT	CAWRNPGGTGELFF
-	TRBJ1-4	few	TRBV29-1	TGCAGCGTGCTATATAGGATTAATGAAAAACTGTTTTTT	CSVLYRINEKLFF
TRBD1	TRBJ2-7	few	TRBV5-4	TGTGCCAGCAGCCCACGACAGGGGGTACTCTACGAGCAGTACTTC	CASSPRQGVLYEQYF
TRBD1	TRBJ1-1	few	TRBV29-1	TGCAGCGTCAAGGGGGCAGGAGGTAACACTGAAGCTTTCTTT	CSVKGAGGNTEAFF
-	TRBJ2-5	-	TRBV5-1	TGCGCCAGCAGCGGAGGAATGGGGGAGACCCAGTACTTC	CASSGGMGETQYF
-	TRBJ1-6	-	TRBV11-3	TGTGCCAGCAGCTTTGGGACCGGAGGTAATTCACCCCTCCACTTT	CASSFGTGGNSPLHF
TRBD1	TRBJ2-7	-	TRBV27	TGTGCCGGCCTTTTAACAGGGGAGTACGAGCAGTACTTC	CAGLLTGEYEQYF
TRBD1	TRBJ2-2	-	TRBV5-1	TGCGCCAGCAGCTTGGACGGGACAGGCACCGGGGAGCTGTTTTTT	CASSLDGTGTGELFF
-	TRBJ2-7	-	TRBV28	TGTGCCAGCAGGCTCCAGGGTTACGAGCAGTACTTC	CASRLQGYEQYF
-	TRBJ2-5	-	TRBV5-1	TGCGCCAGCAGCTTGAAGAAGACCCAGTACTTC	CASSLKKTQYF
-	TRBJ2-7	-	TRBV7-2	TGTGCCAGCAGCTATGGAACAGGGCAATCCTACGAGCAGTACTTC	CASSYGTGQSYEQYF
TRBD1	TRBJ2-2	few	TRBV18	TGTGCCAGCTCCCGGGGACAGTCCACCGGGGAGCTGTTTTTT	CASSRGQSTGELFF
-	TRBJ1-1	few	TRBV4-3	TGCGCCAGCAGCCAAGGAGAGTATGGGAGGACACAAGCTTTCTTT	CASSQGEYGRTQAFF
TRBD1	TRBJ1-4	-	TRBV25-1	TGTGCCAGCAGTGAACCCACCCTCGGACAGGGAGGAAAACTGTTTTTT	CASSEPTLGQGGKLFF
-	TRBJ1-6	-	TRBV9	TGTGCCAGCAGCGTAGTGGGAAATAATTCACCCCTCCACTTT	CASSVVGNNSPLHF
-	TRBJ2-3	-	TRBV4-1	TGCGCCAGCAGCCAAAAACTGGGGGGCTTAAGCACAGATACGCAGTATTTT	CASSQKLGGLSTDTQYF
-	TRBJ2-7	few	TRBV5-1	TGCGCCAGCAGCGCGACAGAGTACGAGCAGTACTTC	CASSATEYEQYF
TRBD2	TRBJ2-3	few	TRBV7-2	TGTGCCAGCAGCTTACCTCTAGCGGTAGGCACAGATACGCAGTATTTT	CASSLPLAVGTDTQYF
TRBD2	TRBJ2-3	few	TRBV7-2	TGTGCCAGCAGCTTACGACTAGCGGGGGTTACAGATACGCAGTATTTT	CASSLRLAGVTDTQYF
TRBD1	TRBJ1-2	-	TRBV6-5	TGTGCCAGCAGTCCAGGACAGGGGGCTAACTATGGCTACACCTTC	CASSPGQGANYGYTF
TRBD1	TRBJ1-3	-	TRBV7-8	TGTGCCAGCAGCCAGGACAGGCCCTCTGGAAACACCATATATTTT	CASSQDRPSGNTIYF
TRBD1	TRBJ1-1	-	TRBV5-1	TGCGCCAGCAGCCTCCGACAGGGTGGTACTGAAGCTTTCTTT	CASSLRQGGTEAFF
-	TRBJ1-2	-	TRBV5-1	TGCGCCAGCCGCGGGGACCTTAACTATGGCTACACCTTC	CASRGDLNYGYTF
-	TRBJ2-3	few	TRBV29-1	TGCAGCGTTGGCGGCCAAACAGATACGCAGTATTTT	CSVGGQTDTQYF
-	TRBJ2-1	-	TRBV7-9	TGTGCCAGCAGCTTAAACTCCTACAATGAGCAGTTCTTC	CASSLNSYNEQFF
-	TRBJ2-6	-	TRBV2	TGTGCCAGCACGCCTGGGGCCAACGTCCTGACTTTC	CASTPGANVLTF
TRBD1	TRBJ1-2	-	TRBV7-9	TGTGCCAGCAGCGCACAGGGGGCCGACTATGGCTACACCTTC	CASSAQGADYGYTF
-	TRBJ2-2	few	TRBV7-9	TGTGCCAGCAGCTCCCGACAGGCAGTCAGCACCGGGGAGCTGTTTTTT	CASSSRQAVSTGELFF
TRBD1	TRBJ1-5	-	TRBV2	TGTGCCAGCAGAGCCTGGACAGGTGATAGCAATCAGCCCCAGCATTTT	CASRAWTGDSNQPQHF